Following are 11 T cell receptor beta chains from one sample sequenced in a study of CXCR3-negative and CXCR3-positive naive CD8 T cells. Researchers prepared the TRB cDNA libraries using 5' RACE with UMI labels. TCRdb re-called the 5' RACE reads, yielding one record per CDR3 amino acid sequence without DNA. This sample's table has about 62,000 distinct CDR3 sequences. The sample was naive CXCR3- CD8+ T cells from blood. Sample subset: CD45RO-CCR7+CD27+CD95- naive CD8+ T cells lacking CXCR3 (TNR3-). Source of these receptors: a human donor in good health. Some clones in this sample may be carry-over from other donors' samples.

The chain joins TRBV4-3 to TRBJ1-5; the D call of TRBD1 rests on TCRdb alone, since no DNA is present to check it. The CDR3 is 16 residues long. Germline V gene data show CDR1 as LGHNA and CDR2 as YSLEER. The CDR3 loop is CASSQAAGKGGQPQHF.

The V gene is TRBV20-1, the J gene TRBJ2-1; there is no DNA to check the TCRdb D call of TRBD1. Germline V gene data show CDR1 as DFQATT and CDR2 as SNEGSKA (reference sequence). The CDR3 extends over 14 amino acids. The CDR3 spells CSARDRLEYNEQFF.

The rearrangement links TRBV11-1 to TRBJ2-7; the D call of TRBD2 rests on TCRdb alone, since no DNA is present to check it. The CDR3 is 14 amino acids. The V gene's germline CDR1 is SGHAT and CDR2 FQDESV (reference sequence). The CDR3 sequence: CASSFLGLPYEQYF. Full variable domain (rest looked up from reference TRBV11-1 and TRBJ2-7): EAEVAQSPRYKITEKSQAVAFWCDPISGHATLYWYRQILGQGPELLVQFQDESVVDDSQLPKDRFSAERLKGVDSTLKIQPAELGDSAMYLCASSFLGLPYEQYFGPGTRLTVT.

This chain connects TRBV20-1 to TRBJ1-2. CDR3 length: 13 residues. Germline V gene sequence: CDR1 DFQATT, CDR2 SNEGSKA (reference sequence). The CDR3 protein is CSAREGTSYGYTF.

This chain connects TRBV29-1 to TRBJ2-7; the TCRdb call, TRBD1, lacks DNA for checking. Germline CDR1 is SQVTM and CDR2 is ANQGSEA. This CDR3 region has 14 residues. This CDR3 is CSVEDAQGSIEQYF.

The rearrangement joins TRBV29-1 to TRBJ2-3; lacking DNA, the TRBD2 call made by TCRdb goes unchecked. The CDR3 runs 14 residues. Germline lookup yields CDR1 SQVTM and CDR2 ANQGSEA. The CDR3 sequence: CSAGTSGRKDTQYF.

The rearrangement uses TRBV6-5 and TRBJ2-3; TCRdb's D call of TRBD1 is untestable without DNA. Germline V gene sequence: CDR1 MNHEY, CDR2 SVGAGI. CDR3 length equals 15 residues. The CDR3 here is CASKAALLSTDTQYF.

CDR3 protein: CASSEYGGNTEAFF. The chain couples TRBV25-1 to TRBJ1-1; TCRdb calls TRBD1, which cannot be checked without DNA. Germline V gene lookup returns CDR1 MGHDK and CDR2 SYGVNS. The CDR3 extends over 14 amino acids.

The rearrangement joins TRBV14 to TRBJ2-2; with no DNA, the TCRdb D assignment of TRBD1 cannot be verified. The CDR3 totals 15 residues. Germline V gene data show CDR1 as SGHDN and CDR2 as FVKESK. This chain's CDR3 is CASSQDHRVDGELFF.

This sequence joins TRBV27 and TRBJ2-7. This CDR3 has 13 residues. The V gene's germline CDR1 is MNHEY and CDR2 SMNVEV (reference sequence). The CDR3 here is CASSLGGLREQYF.

The chain recombines TRBV7-9 with TRBJ2-5; TCRdb's D call, TRBD1, is unchecked because there is no DNA. From germline, CDR1 is SEHNR and CDR2 FQNEAQ (reference sequence). The CDR3 length is 14 residues. The CDR3 protein is CASRPNPRRETQYF.